This T cell receptor (beta chain) emerged from a study of Graves' ophthalmopathy and Graves' hyperthyroidism. This clonotype was seen a few times. Amplification from RNA transcripts yielded the TCR beta CDR3 regions. First-round RT-PCR used HTBI primers; second-round multiplex PCR followed. In TCRdb, the multiplex PCR reads were re-called with MiXCR into one record per CDR3 protein. The repertoire holds approximately 700,000 distinct CDR3 sequences, with roughly two fifths as singletons. The CDR3 runs to 12 residues. V lost 4 bases and J lost 3, with 6 bases in between. The specimen sequenced was peripheral blood. The chain combines TRBV12-3 or TRBV12-4 with TRBJ1-1; D unclear. This clonotype was obtained from an adult man with Graves' ophthalmopathy. CDR3 in amino acids: CASSSKYTEAFF. For the CDR3, the DNA is TGTGCCAGCAGTTCCAAATACACTGAAGCTTTCTTT.